Sequencing of this T cell receptor beta chain was carried out in a study of T-cell memory formation after mild COVID-19 (dated by TCRdb to the early 2020s). In the study overall: TCR sequence clusters from the two donors were found to be largely donor specific. In two donors, T-cell clones that expanded and contracted after mild COVID-19 were followed by sequencing TCRalpha and TCRbeta repertoires longitudinally. The cohort was made up of two young adult volunteers, one female and one male, who were previously healthy. Study-level results and caveats: Only a couple of mild cases were covered in the study, and larger cohorts including severe cases with pre-infection samples were considered necessary. Some responding clones were detected in pre-infection memory, suggesting pre-existing cross-reactive memory T cells joined the SARS-CoV-2 response. Contracting CD4+ clones appeared mostly in the CM and EM memory subsets, whereas CD8+ clones were enriched in EMRA. Whether the second-wave clones peaking on day 37 were SARS-CoV-2 specific was not confirmed. Clones contracting from day 15 to 85 had balanced CD4/CD8 phenotypes, while a second wave expanding from day 15 to 37 was biased towards CD4+.

The germline V gene (reference sequence) provides CDR1 LGHDT and CDR2 YNNKEL. Relative to germline, V is 0 bases shorter and J is 10 bases shorter, with 16 bases between their ends. Measured from the cysteine to the phenylalanine, the CDR3 is 16 residues long. This entry keeps only the CDR3 DNA: 48 bases, framed from base 1. Ficoll-Paque density gradient centrifugation was used to isolate PBMCs. To note about this clonotype: It has no known antigen specificity. Within one base of it there is no much larger clone, and no base qualities were kept.

The run used an Illumina NovaSeq 6000. cDNA libraries for TCRalpha and TCRbeta were prepared by 5'RACE using constant-segment primers, with sample barcodes and unique molecular identifiers added. Trizol reagent was used to extract RNA from every sample. Libraries were amplified in two PCR steps, with a second sample barcode and Illumina TruSeq adapters added in the second step. Libraries were sequenced on an Illumina NovaSeq with 2 x 150 bp paired-end reads. In the original analysis: Reads were demultiplexed and collapsed into UMI-guided consensus sequences with migec v1.2.7. Using mixcr v2.1.11, UMI consensuses were aligned to TRA and TRB V and J templates and then assembled into clonotypes. A clonotype was counted as expanded or contracted only when both edgeR and NoisET called the clonotype significant, with the noise models trained on biological replicates. For edgeR calls, a false discovery rate-adjusted p below 0.01 and a log2 fold-change threshold of 1 were applied. As an exploratory analysis of dynamics, max-normalized trajectories of the 1000 most abundant clonotypes were examined with PCA combined with hierarchical clustering. Separately sequenced CD4+ and CD8+ repertoires were used to assign a CD4 or CD8 phenotype to each responding clone. The raw public data were reprocessed by TCRdb itself: fastp quality trimming at Q25, MiXCR clonotype calling, in-frame beta chains only. Rows matching on CDR3 protein sequence are summarized as one entry with the most common DNA and genes. The V and J calls were determined by TCRdb, not by the authors. Across this sample there are 300,000 to 350,000 distinct CDR3 sequences, with 15% to 20% seen only once. The top ten constitute roughly 21% of the sample.

The TCR was taken from a man between 18 and 35 years old who had mild COVID-19 (a few samples of this study predate the infection). The sample titles of this study are shuffled in the database, so cell type and time point are left out; the donor was told from shared clones. The sample comprised PBMCs or a T cell subset sorted from them (not recorded which). The rearrangement joined TRBV3-1 to TRBJ1-6; the D gene assignment is ambiguous. The CDR3 reads CASSQDTQWGGSPLHF. The bases read TGTGCCAGCAGCCAAGATACCCAGTGGGGAGGGTCACCCCTCCACTTT.